The clone carrying this T cell receptor beta chain has a count of ten or more. Its antigen remains unidentified. Germline V gene data show CDR1 as SGHRS and CDR2 as YFSETQ. This CDR3 contains 11 residues. Trimming left V 3 bases short and J 2 bases short, with 3 bases between. The sample comes from a study of T cells in Graves' hyperthyroidism and ophthalmopathy. Whole-study results and caveats: Most clonotypes expanded in the thyroid (above 0.001) were also present in blood.

Amplification yielded TCR beta CDR3 regions, with RNA transcripts as the source. Primed by the HTBI set, a first-round RT-PCR was run on the TCR CDR3. TCRdb reprocessed the multiplex PCR reads with MiXCR, giving one entry per CDR3 protein. The top ten hold 19% of the sample, which has 450,000 to 700,000 distinct CDR3 sequences, about 45% seen once. The receptor comes from an adult woman with Graves' disease, either hyperthyroidism or ophthalmopathy (not recorded which). Sequencing used peripheral blood or thyroid tissue (not recorded which). The V call is TRBV5-1, the J call TRBJ2-7; D is unclear. This CDR3 is CASSSPYEQYF. Written as DNA, the CDR3 is TGCGCCAGCAGCTCCCCCTACGAGCAGTACTTC.